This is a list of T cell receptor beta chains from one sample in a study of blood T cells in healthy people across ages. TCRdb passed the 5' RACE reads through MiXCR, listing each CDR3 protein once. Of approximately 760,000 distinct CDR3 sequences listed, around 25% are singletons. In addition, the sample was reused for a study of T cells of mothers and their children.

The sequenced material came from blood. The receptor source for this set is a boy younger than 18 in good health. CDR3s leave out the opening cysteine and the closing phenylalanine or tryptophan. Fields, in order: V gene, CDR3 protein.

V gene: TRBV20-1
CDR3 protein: SAIGQELQETQY

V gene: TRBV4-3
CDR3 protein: ASSQELGGVYNEQF

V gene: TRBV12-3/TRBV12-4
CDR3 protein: ASSPGTPLERQY

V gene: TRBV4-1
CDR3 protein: ASSPSGETQY

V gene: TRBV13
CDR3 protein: ASSLAGTLGKLF

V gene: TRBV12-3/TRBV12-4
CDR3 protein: ASSFGLDTQY

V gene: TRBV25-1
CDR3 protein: ASRGELDARSSYEQY

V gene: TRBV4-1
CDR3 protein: ASSQDSSGGSEKLF

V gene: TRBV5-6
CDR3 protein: ASSLMGPSSYNEQF

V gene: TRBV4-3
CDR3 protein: ASSQGLARGETQY

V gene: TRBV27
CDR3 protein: ASGTSGSRYEQY